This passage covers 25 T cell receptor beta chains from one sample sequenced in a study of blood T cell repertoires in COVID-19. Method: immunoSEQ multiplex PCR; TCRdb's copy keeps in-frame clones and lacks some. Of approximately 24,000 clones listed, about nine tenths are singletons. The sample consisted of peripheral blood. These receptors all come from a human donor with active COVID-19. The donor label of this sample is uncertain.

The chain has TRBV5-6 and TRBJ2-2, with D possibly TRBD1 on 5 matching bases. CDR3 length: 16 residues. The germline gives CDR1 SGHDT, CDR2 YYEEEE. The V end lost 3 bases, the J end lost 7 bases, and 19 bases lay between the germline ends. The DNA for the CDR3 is TGTGCCAGCAGCTCGCCTCGTAGGGGTGAGAGCGGGGAGCTGTTTTTT. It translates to CASSSPRRGESGELFF.

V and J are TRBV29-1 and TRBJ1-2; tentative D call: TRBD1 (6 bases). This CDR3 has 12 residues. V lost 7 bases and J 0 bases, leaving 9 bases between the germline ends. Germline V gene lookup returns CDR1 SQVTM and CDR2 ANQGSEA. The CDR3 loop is CSAGASNYGYTF. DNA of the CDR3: TGCAGCGCGGGGGCCTCTAACTATGGCTACACCTTC.

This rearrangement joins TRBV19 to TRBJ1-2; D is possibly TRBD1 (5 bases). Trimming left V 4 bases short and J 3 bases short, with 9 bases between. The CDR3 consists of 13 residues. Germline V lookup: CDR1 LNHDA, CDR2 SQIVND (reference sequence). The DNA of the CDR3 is TGTGCCAGTAGTAACCAGGGCTACTATGGCTACACCTTC. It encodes CASSNQGYYGYTF.

Here the CDR3 reads CASSHRYGYTF. In DNA form, the CDR3 reads TGTGCCAGCAGCCACAGGTATGGCTACACCTTC. The chain couples TRBV3-1 (or the pseudogene TRBV3-2) to TRBJ1-2; D not certain. The CDR3 is made up of 11 amino acids. V gave up 3 bases and J gave up 5 bases, with 4 bases separating them. Per the germline V gene, CDR1 is LGHDT and CDR2 is YNNKEL (reference sequence).

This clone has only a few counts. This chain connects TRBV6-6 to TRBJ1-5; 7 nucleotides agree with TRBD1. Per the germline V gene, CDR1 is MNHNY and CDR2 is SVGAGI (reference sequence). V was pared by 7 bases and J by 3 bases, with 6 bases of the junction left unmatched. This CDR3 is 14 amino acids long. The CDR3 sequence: CASTPTGSNQPQHF. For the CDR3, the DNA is TGTGCCAGCACCCCGACAGGGTCCAATCAGCCCCAGCATTTT.

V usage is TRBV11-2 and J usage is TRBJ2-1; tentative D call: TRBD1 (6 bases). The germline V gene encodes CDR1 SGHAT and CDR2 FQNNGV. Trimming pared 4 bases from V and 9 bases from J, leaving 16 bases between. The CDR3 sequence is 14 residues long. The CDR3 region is CASSSSRGTIEQFF. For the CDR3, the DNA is TGTGCCAGCAGCTCCTCCAGGGGCACGATTGAGCAGTTCTTC.

The CDR3 region has the DNA TGTGCCAGCAGCGTAGTGGGGGCCAACACTGAAGCTTTCTTT. Translation: CASSVVGANTEAFF. The chain couples TRBV9 to TRBJ1-1; a possible D gene is TRBD1 (6 bases). CDR3 length equals 14 residues. The V gene lost 0 bases and the J gene lost 2 bases, with 8 bases spanning the gap. Germline CDR1 and CDR2: SGDLS and YYNGEE.

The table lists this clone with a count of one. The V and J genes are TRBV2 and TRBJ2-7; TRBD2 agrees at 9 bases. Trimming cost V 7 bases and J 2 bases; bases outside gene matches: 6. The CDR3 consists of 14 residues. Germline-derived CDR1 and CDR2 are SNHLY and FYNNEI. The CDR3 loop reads CASTVGGGAYEQYF. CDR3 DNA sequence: TGTGCCAGCACCGTCGGCGGGGGGGCCTACGAGCAGTACTTC.

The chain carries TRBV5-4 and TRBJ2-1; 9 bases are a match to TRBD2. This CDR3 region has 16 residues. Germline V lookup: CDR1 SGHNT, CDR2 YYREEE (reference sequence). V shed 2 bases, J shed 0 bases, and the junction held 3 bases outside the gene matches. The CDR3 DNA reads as TGTGCCAGCAGCTTAGGAGCGGGGGGCTCCTACAATGAGCAGTTCTTC. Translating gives CASSLGAGGSYNEQFF.

This CDR3 is CASSRGAGPQETQYF. CDR3 sequence (DNA): TGCGCCAGCAGCCGCGGGGCGGGGCCCCAAGAGACCCAGTACTTC. The V and J genes are TRBV4-3 and TRBJ2-5; TRBD2 is a possible D gene (6 bases). Germline V gene sequence: CDR1 LGHNA, CDR2 YSLEER. Trimming removed 4 bases at V and 1 base at J, with 13 bases between. CDR3 length: 15 amino acids.

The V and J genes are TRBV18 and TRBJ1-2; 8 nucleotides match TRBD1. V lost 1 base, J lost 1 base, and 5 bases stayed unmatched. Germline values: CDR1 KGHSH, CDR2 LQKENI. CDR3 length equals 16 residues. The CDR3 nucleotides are TGTGCCAGCTCACCACTCGACAGGGGAGGTAACTATGGCTACACCTTC. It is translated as CASSPLDRGGNYGYTF.

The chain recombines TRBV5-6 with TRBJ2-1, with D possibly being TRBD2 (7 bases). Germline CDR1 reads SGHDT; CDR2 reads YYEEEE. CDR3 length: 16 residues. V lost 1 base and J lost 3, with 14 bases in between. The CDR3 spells CASSLWGGRSYNEQFF. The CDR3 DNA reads TGTGCCAGCAGCTTGTGGGGGGGCAGAAGCTACAATGAGCAGTTCTTC.

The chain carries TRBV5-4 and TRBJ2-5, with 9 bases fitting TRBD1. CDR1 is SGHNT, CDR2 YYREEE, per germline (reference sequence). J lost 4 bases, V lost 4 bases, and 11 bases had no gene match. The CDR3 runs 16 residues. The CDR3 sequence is CASSLQGALSGETQYF. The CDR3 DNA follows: TGTGCCAGCAGCCTACAGGGGGCGCTTAGTGGAGAGACCCAGTACTTC.

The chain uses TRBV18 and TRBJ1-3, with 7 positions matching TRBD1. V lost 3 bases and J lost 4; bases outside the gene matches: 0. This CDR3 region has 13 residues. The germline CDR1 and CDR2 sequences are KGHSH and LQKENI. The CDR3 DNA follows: TGTGCCAGCTCACCGGGACAGGGAAACACCATATATTTT. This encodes CASSPGQGNTIYF.

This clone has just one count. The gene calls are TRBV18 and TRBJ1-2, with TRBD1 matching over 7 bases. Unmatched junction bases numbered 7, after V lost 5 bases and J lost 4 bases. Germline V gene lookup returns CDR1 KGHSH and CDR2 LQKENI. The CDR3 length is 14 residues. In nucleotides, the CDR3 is TGTGCCAGCTCAACCGGACAGGCCGTCTATGGCTACACCTTC. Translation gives CASSTGQAVYGYTF.

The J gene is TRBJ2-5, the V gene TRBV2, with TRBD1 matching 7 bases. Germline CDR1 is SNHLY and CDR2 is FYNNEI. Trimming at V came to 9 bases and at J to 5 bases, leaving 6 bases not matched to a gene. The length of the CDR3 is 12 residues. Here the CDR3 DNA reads TGTGCCAGTGGTAAGGGGGCTGAGACCCAGTACTTC. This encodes CASGKGAETQYF.

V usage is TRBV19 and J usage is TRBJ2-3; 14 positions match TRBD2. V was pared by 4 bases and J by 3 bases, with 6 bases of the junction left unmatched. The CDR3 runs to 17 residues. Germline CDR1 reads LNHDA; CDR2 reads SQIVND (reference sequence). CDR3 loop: CASSTTSGGVKTDTQYF. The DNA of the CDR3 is TGTGCCAGTAGTACGACTAGCGGGGGGGTAAAGACAGATACGCAGTATTTT.

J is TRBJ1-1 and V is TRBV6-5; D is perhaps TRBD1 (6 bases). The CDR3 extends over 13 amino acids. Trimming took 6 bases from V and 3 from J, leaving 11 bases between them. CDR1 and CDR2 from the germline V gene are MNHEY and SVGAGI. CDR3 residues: CASRTDRYTEAFF. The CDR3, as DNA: TGTGCCAGCAGAACCGACAGGTACACTGAAGCTTTCTTT.

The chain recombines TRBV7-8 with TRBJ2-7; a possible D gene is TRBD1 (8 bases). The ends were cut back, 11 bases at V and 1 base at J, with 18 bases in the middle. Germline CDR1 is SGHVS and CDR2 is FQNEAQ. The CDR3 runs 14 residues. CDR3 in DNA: TGTGCCTCTGGGGGGGACAGGAATTCCTACGAGCAGTACTTC. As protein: CASGGDRNSYEQYF.

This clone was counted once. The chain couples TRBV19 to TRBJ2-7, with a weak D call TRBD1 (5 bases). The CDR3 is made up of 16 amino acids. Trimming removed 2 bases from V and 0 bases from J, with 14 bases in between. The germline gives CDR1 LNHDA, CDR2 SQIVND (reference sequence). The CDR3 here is CASSIIWGGNSYEQYF. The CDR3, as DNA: TGTGCCAGTAGTATAATCTGGGGCGGCAACTCCTACGAGCAGTACTTC.

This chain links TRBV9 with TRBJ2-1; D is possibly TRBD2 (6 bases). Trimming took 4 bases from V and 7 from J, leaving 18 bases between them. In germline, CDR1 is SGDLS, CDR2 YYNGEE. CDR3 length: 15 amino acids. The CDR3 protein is CASSPFWAAGNEQFF. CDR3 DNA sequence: TGTGCCAGCAGCCCCTTTTGGGCTGCGGGAAATGAGCAGTTCTTC.

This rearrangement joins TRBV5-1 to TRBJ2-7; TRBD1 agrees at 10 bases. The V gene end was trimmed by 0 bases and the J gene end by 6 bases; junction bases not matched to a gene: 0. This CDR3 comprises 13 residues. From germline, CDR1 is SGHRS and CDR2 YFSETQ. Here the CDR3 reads CASSLGQGAEQYF. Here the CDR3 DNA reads TGCGCCAGCAGCTTGGGACAGGGGGCCGAGCAGTACTTC. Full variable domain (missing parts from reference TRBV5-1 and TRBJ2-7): KAGVTQTPRYLIKTRGQQVTLSCSPISGHRSVSWYQQTPGQGLQFLFEYFSETQRNKGNFPGRFSGRQFSNSRSEMNVSTLELGDSALYLCASSLGQGAEQYFGPGTRLTVT.

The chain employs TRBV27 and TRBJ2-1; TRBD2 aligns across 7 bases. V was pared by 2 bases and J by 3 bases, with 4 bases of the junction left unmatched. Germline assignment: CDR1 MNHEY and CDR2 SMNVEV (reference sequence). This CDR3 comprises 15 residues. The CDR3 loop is CASSLSGDGYNEQFF. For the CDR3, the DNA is TGTGCCAGCAGTTTAAGCGGGGACGGCTACAATGAGCAGTTCTTC.

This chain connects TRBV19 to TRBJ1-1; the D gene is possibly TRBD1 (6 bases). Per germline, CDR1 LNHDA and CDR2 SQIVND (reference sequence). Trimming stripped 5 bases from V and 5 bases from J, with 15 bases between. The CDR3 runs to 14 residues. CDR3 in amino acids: CASSLGDRWTEAFF. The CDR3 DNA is TGTGCCAGTAGTTTAGGCGACAGGTGGACTGAAGCTTTCTTT.

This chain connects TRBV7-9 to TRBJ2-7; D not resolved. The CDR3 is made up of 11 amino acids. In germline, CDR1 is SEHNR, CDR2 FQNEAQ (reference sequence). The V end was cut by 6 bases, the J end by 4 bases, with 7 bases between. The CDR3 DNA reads TGTGCCAGCAGTCTAGTGTACGAGCAGTACTTC. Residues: CASSLVYEQYF.